This T cell receptor beta chain was sequenced for a study of T cells after posttransplantation cyclophosphamide. Study results and caveats: Blood and skin or GI T cell repertoires showed limited TRB overlap. Later post-transplant blood repertoires were often dominated by donor CD8+ memory clones.

The related graft donor's blood sample was taken on the day of bone marrow donation. Trimming cost V 1 base and J 10 bases; bases outside gene matches: 12. CDR3 length equals 15 residues. Germline lookup yields CDR1 MDHEN and CDR2 SYDVKM. Produced via immunoSEQ multiplex PCR; TCRdb's table is partial and in-frame only. The sample counts about 39,000 clones, none seen once; the ten largest own about 4.2%. This clone showed up many times. Its antigen remains unknown. The chain links TRBV28 to TRBJ2-5; 7 bases map to TRBD1. Sequencing was performed on PBMCs. The sequence was collected from a woman between 45 and 65 years old in good health and a related stem cell transplant donor. The CDR3 region is CASSLSQGPQGSQYF. CDR3 DNA: TGTGCCAGCAGTTTATCACAGGGGCCCCAGGGAAGCCAGTACTTC. Supplemented by reference TRBV28 and TRBJ2-5, the full variable domain reads DVKVTQSSRYLVKRTGEKVFLECVQDMDHENMFWYRQDPGLGLRLIYFSYDVKMKEKGDIPEGYSVSREKKERFSLILESASTNQTSMYLCASSLSQGPQGSQYFGPGTRLLVL.